This T cell receptor beta chain was sequenced in a study of blood T cell repertoires in COVID-19. On the study more broadly: Some COVID-19 samples were acute and others convalescent; all came from the United States, Italy and Spain.

Measured with immunoSEQ multiplex PCR; TCRdb has only the in-frame clones, and not every one. Of some 300,000 clones in the sample, roughly 86% were seen once. The study recruited people aged 18 to 89 years across 20 to 30 US areas. Assignments of participants to cohorts depended upon their own reported clinical history. Recovery meant two consecutive negative NP/OP PCR tests, professional clearance, or resolved symptoms. This CDR3 comprises 15 residues. Germline V gene sequence: CDR1 SQVTM, CDR2 ANQGSEA. Trimming took 4 bases from V and 5 from J; bases not matched to a gene: 11. Sequencing was carried out using PBMCs or T cells enriched from blood (not recorded which). The sequence was collected from a woman younger than 45 who had recovered from COVID-19. V and J are TRBV29-1 and TRBJ2-5, with TRBD1 identical over 9 bases. The CDR3 here is CSVGTGTGRGETQYF. The CDR3 DNA sequence: TGCAGCGTTGGAACCGGGACAGGGAGAGGGGAGACCCAGTACTTC.